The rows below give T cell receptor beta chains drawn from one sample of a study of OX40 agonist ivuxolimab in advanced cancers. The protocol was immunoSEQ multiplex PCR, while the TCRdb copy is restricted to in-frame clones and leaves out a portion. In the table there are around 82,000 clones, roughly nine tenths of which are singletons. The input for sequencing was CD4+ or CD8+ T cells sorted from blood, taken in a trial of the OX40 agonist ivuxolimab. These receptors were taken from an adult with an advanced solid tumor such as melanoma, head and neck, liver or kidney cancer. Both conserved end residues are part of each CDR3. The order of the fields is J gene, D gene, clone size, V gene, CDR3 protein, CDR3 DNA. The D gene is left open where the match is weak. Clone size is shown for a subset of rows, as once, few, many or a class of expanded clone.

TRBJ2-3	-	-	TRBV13	CASSHQIWGPSTDTQYF	TGTGCCAGCAGCCATCAGATTTGGGGGCCTAGCACAGATACGCAGTATTTT
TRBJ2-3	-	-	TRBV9	CASSVHPGVSTDTQYF	TGTGCCAGCAGCGTCCACCCCGGGGTTAGCACAGATACGCAGTATTTT
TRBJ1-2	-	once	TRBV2	CASETGLNYGYTF	TGTGCCAGCGAGACAGGATTGAACTATGGCTACACCTTC
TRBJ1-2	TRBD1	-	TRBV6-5	CASRKGDRMVRGYTF	TGTGCCAGCAGAAAAGGGGACAGGATGGTTCGAGGCTACACCTTC
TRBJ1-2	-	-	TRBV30	CAWSVGGGVSRGYTF	TGTGCCTGGAGTGTAGGGGGTGGGGTCTCGAGAGGCTACACCTTC
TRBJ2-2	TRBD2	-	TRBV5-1	CASSLGISGRETGELFF	TGCGCCAGCAGCTTGGGAATTAGCGGGAGAGAAACCGGGGAGCTGTTTTTT
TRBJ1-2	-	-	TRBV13	CASSLRRFLYGYTF	TGTGCCAGCAGCTTAAGGAGGTTTCTCTATGGCTACACCTTC
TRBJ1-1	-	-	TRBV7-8	CASSLLDVTGMNTEAFF	TGTGCCAGCAGCTTACTCGACGTAACGGGGATGAACACTGAAGCTTTCTTT
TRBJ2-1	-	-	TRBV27	CASSSGREQFF	TGTGCCAGCAGTTCGGGCAGGGAGCAGTTCTTC
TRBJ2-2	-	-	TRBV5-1	CASSLGGAAGNTGELFF	TGCGCCAGCAGCTTGGGAGGGGCAGCGGGGAACACCGGGGAGCTGTTTTTT
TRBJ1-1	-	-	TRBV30	CAWTGQSNTEAFF	TGTGCCTGGACCGGACAGAGCAACACTGAAGCTTTCTTT
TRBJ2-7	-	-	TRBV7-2	CASSWGRSYEQYF	TGTGCCAGCAGCTGGGGACGGAGCTACGAGCAGTACTTC
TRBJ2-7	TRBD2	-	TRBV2	CASRRLSGASYEQYF	TGTGCCAGCAGAAGACTAAGCGGGGCCTCCTACGAGCAGTACTTC
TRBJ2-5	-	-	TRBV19	CASSMGRPKETQYF	TGTGCCAGTAGTATGGGCAGGCCGAAAGAGACCCAGTACTTC
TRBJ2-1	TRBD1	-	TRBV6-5	CASRERGRVDEQFF	TGTGCCAGCAGGGAGAGGGGGCGCGTTGATGAGCAGTTCTTC
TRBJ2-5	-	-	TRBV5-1	CASSLPTGLETQYF	TGCGCCAGCAGCTTGCCCACAGGGTTGGAGACCCAGTACTTC
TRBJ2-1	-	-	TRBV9	CASSAGGEPAYNEQFF	TGTGCCAGCAGCGCCGGAGGGGAACCCGCCTACAATGAGCAGTTCTTC
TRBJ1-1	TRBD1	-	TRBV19	CASRRGRVNTEAFF	TGTGCCAGCAGGAGGGGGCGGGTGAACACTGAAGCTTTCTTT
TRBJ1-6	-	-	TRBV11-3	CASSLGGDSPLHF	TGTGCCAGCAGCTTAGGGGGGGATTCACCCCTCCACTTT
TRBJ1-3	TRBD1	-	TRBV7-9	CASSLGTGAGNTIYF	TGTGCCAGCAGCTTAGGGACAGGGGCGGGGAACACCATATATTTT
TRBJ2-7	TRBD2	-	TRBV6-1	CASISKREGSYEQYF	TGTGCCAGCATAAGTAAGCGGGAGGGGTCCTACGAGCAGTACTTC